These 27 T cell receptor beta chains came from one sample sequenced in a study of cytomegalovirus exposure and HLA in healthy donors. PCR employed 60 Vbeta and 13 Jbeta primers. Method: immunoSEQ multiplex PCR; TCRdb's copy keeps in-frame clones and lacks some. The data contain some 150,000 clones, around 79% of them singletons. What was sequenced was PBMCs. The receptors originated from a male donor in good health and CMV-seronegative.

V and J are TRBV10-3 and TRBJ2-7, with D maybe TRBD2 (5 bases). CDR1 and CDR2 from the germline V gene are ENHRY and SYGVKD. CDR3 length: 13 residues. Trimming cost V 8 bases and J 2 bases, with 13 bases left between them. The CDR3 DNA reads TGTGCCATCGGCGGGCTTCCCCCCTACGAGCAGTACTTC. As protein: CAIGGLPPYEQYF.

V usage is TRBV7-2 and J usage is TRBJ2-1; D uncertain. Trimming stripped 4 bases from V and 7 bases from J, with 14 bases between. There are 14 residues in the CDR3. Germline V gives CDR1 SGHTA, CDR2 FQGNSA. The CDR3 region is CASSSPSSRNEQFF. The CDR3, as DNA: TGTGCCAGCAGCTCCCCATCTTCGAGGAATGAGCAGTTCTTC.

The chain carries TRBV5-1 and TRBJ2-7; 13 bases are shared with TRBD2. This CDR3 has 18 amino acids. Germline V gene lookup returns CDR1 SGHRS and CDR2 YFSETQ. Trimming removed 0 bases from V and 1 base from J; junction bases left unmatched: 7. CDR3 bases: TGCGCCAGCAGCTTGGAACCGGGACTAGCGGGGATATCCTACGAGCAGTACTTC. Amino acid sequence: CASSLEPGLAGISYEQYF.

The chain recombines TRBV5-4 with TRBJ2-3; 8 bases are a match to TRBD2. CDR1 SGHNT and CDR2 YYREEE come from the germline V gene (reference sequence). The CDR3 sequence is 16 residues long. V shed 4 bases, J shed 4 bases, and the junction held 11 bases outside the gene matches. CDR3 DNA sequence: TGTGCCAGCAGCCCAAAAGCGGGAGTGCTTGCAGATACGCAGTATTTT. Its protein is CASSPKAGVLADTQYF.

The V and J genes are TRBV15 and TRBJ1-1; no clear D gene. CDR3 size: 18 residues. In germline, CDR1 is LNHNV, CDR2 YYDKDF (reference sequence). V lost 0 bases to trimming and J lost 4 bases, with 21 bases between them. The CDR3 loop is CATSRDGGTGSWATEAFF. The DNA of the CDR3 is TGTGCCACCAGCAGAGATGGCGGTACGGGGTCGTGGGCCACTGAAGCTTTCTTT.

This chain uses TRBV11-3 with TRBJ2-2; D possibly corresponds to TRBD1 (6 bases). This CDR3 has 13 amino acids. Germline V CDR1 and CDR2: SGHNT, YENEEA. Trimming left V 6 bases short and J 5 bases short, with 10 bases between. CDR3 in DNA: TGTGCCAGCAGTCCTACAGGGACCGGGGAGCTGTTTTTT. Translated: CASSPTGTGELFF. Combining the CDR3 with reference TRBV11-3 and TRBJ2-2 gives the whole variable domain EAGVVQSPRYKIIEKKQPVAFWCNPISGHNTLYWYLQNLGQGPELLIRYENEEAVDDSQLPKDRFSAERLKGVDSTLKIQPAELGDSAVYLCASSPTGTGELFFGEGSRLTVL.

This chain links TRBV25-1 with TRBJ2-7, with unresolved D. The CDR3 has 12 residues. Germline CDR1 MGHDK, CDR2 SYGVNS. With 4 bases removed from V and 1 base from J, the gap between germline ends came to 5 bases. DNA for the CDR3: TGTGCCAGCAGTGCCAGGTCCTACGAGCAGTACTTC. It is translated as CASSARSYEQYF.

This CDR3 reads CSAPRQIEAFF. The CDR3, as DNA: TGCAGTGCTCCGAGACAGATTGAAGCTTTCTTT. The J gene is TRBJ1-1, the V gene TRBV20-1; D possibly corresponds to TRBD1 (5 bases). This CDR3 is built from 11 residues. Trimming cost V 5 bases and J 7 bases, with 11 bases left between them. Germline V gives CDR1 DFQATT, CDR2 SNEGSKA (reference sequence).

The rearrangement links TRBV5-1 to TRBJ1-1; possibly TRBD1 for D (6 bases). This CDR3 comprises 14 residues. Germline V CDR1 and CDR2: SGHRS, YFSETQ. V was shortened by 2 bases and J by 1 base, with 9 bases between the two germline ends. CDR3 sequence: CASSLTGQNTEAFF. The CDR3 DNA reads TGCGCCAGCAGCTTAACAGGGCAGAACACTGAAGCTTTCTTT.

The V gene is TRBV7-3, the J gene TRBJ2-7; 9 bases align to TRBD2. The CDR3 has 14 amino acids. With V trimmed by 5 bases and J by 5 bases, 7 bases remained unmatched. CDR1 SGHTA and CDR2 FQGTGA come from the germline V gene. DNA of the CDR3: TGTGCCAGCAGCCATAGCGGGAGTAACGACGAGCAGTACTTC. This gives the protein CASSHSGSNDEQYF. The full variable domain, rest sourced from reference TRBV7-3 and TRBJ2-7, is GAGVSQTPSNKVTEKGKYVELRCDPISGHTALYWYRQSLGQGPEFLIYFQGTGAADDSGLPNDRFFAVRPEGSVSTLKIQRTERGDSAVYLCASSHSGSNDEQYFGPGTRLTVT.

This chain uses TRBV4-2 with TRBJ2-7; D possibly corresponds to TRBD2 (5 bases). CDR1 is LGHNA, CDR2 YNFKEQ, per germline. Deletions cut 0 bases from V and 6 bases from J, with 15 bases between. The length of the CDR3 is 15 residues. The CDR3 reads CASSQDRATSREQYF. The CDR3 DNA reads as TGTGCCAGCAGCCAAGATAGGGCTACTAGTCGCGAGCAGTACTTC.

The chain employs TRBV7-8 and TRBJ1-1, with 8 bases fitting TRBD1. The CDR3 totals 16 residues. Germline V gives CDR1 SGHVS, CDR2 FQNEAQ. V lost 2 bases to trimming and J lost 3 bases; unmatched junction nucleotides: 8. In DNA, the CDR3 is TGTGCCAGCAGCTTATTGACAGGGGTGCAGGACACTGAAGCTTTCTTT. It codes for CASSLLTGVQDTEAFF.

This clone was counted only a few times. The chain joins TRBV5-1 to TRBJ1-4, with TRBD1 matching over 9 bases. CDR1 is SGHRS, CDR2 YFSETQ, per germline. V lost 2 bases, J lost 5 bases, and 4 bases stayed unmatched. This CDR3 has 15 amino acids. The CDR3 nucleotides are TGCGCCAGCAGCTTACGGACAGGGGAGAATGAAAAACTGTTTTTT. It codes for CASSLRTGENEKLFF.

This chain connects TRBV9 to TRBJ2-7; TRBD1 might be the D (6 bases). Trimming shortened V by 0 bases and J by 0 bases, and 10 bases separated the two germline ends. The CDR3 is made up of 15 amino acids. CDR1 and CDR2 from the germline V gene are SGDLS and YYNGEE. CDR3 amino acids: CASSVGGGTSYEQYF. CDR3 DNA sequence: TGTGCCAGCAGCGTAGGAGGGGGTACCTCCTACGAGCAGTACTTC.

As regards this clone: Sequence at one end of the junction differs from germline and may be a read error. The J gene is TRBJ2-5, the V gene TRBV29-1; D gene unclear. There are 13 residues in the CDR3. Germline V gene lookup returns CDR1 SQVTM and CDR2 ANQGSEA. Written as DNA, the CDR3 is TGCAGCGTCGAAGCCGGGTACCAAGAGACCCAGTACTTC. Amino acid sequence: CSVEAGYQETQYF.

The table lists this clone with a few counts. V gene TRBV12-5 combines with J gene TRBJ2-7; 7 bases map to TRBD2. Germline loops: CDR1 LGHNT, CDR2 FRNRAP. The CDR3 spans 12 residues. Unmatched junction bases numbered 9, after V lost 9 bases and J lost 7 bases. The CDR3 nucleotides are TGTGCTAGCTCGCGGGAGACTCGTGAGCAGTACTTC. It encodes CASSRETREQYF.

The chain uses TRBV7-2 and TRBJ1-1; TRBD1 agrees at 10 bases. Trimming took 6 bases from V and 1 from J; bases not matched to a gene: 5. Germline V gives CDR1 SGHTA, CDR2 FQGNSA. The CDR3 loop spans 15 amino acids. The CDR3: CASRDGQGGNTEAFF. The CDR3, as DNA: TGTGCCAGCAGGGATGGACAGGGGGGGAACACTGAAGCTTTCTTT.

The genes are TRBV6-6 and TRBJ1-5; TRBD1 matches at 7 bases. The CDR3 is made up of 15 amino acids. V was clipped by 5 bases and J by 5 bases; unmatched bases: 9. Germline lookup yields CDR1 MNHNY and CDR2 SVGAGI (reference sequence). CDR3: CASSTGQVGYQPQHF. The CDR3 DNA reads as TGTGCCAGCAGTACAGGACAGGTCGGTTATCAGCCCCAGCATTTT.

The DNA of the CDR3 is TGTGCCAGCGGAGGGGTTGCTGAGCAGTTCTTC. Translation gives CASGGVAEQFF. V gene TRBV25-1 combines with J gene TRBJ2-1; D may be TRBD2 (6 bases). Per the germline V gene, CDR1 is MGHDK and CDR2 is SYGVNS. V was shortened by 8 bases and J by 9 bases, with 11 bases between the two germline ends. This CDR3 has 11 residues.

This rearrangement joins TRBV7-2 to TRBJ2-7; TRBD2 matches at 10 bases. The CDR3 spans 16 residues. V was clipped by 5 bases and J by 7 bases; unmatched bases: 14. Germline CDR1 SGHTA, CDR2 FQGNSA. The CDR3 DNA reads as TGTGCCAGCAGCCCAAGCAGGAGCGGGGGGGCTCGGGAGCAGTACTTC. Amino acids: CASSPSRSGGAREQYF.

CDR3 in amino acids: CASSPGGGNYGYTF. The CDR3 nucleotides read TGTGCCAGCAGCCCCGGGGGGGGGAACTATGGCTACACCTTC. This chain joins TRBV7-2 and TRBJ1-2, with D maybe TRBD1 (5 bases). The CDR3 extends over 14 amino acids. CDR1 is SGHTA and CDR2 is FQGNSA in the germline V gene. Deletions cut 5 bases from V and 2 bases from J, with 12 bases between.

Only one count was recorded for this clone. The rearrangement uses TRBV5-1 and TRBJ1-2, with TRBD1 matching 9 bases. Germline V gene data show CDR1 as SGHRS and CDR2 as YFSETQ. This CDR3 is built from 15 residues. The ends lost 5 bases at V and 10 bases at J; junction bases unmatched: 15. CDR3 sequence: CASRLLPGQGLDYTF. In DNA, the CDR3 is TGCGCCAGCAGGCTGTTACCGGGACAGGGACTCGACTACACCTTC.

The V call is TRBV15, the J call TRBJ1-2; D possibly corresponds to TRBD1 (6 bases). CDR1 is LNHNV, CDR2 YYDKDF, per germline (reference sequence). The V end was cut by 0 bases, the J end by 2 bases, with 19 bases between. This CDR3 region has 18 residues. Here the CDR3 reads CATSRDIIRTASNYGYTF. The DNA of the CDR3 is TGTGCCACCAGCAGAGATATCATTAGGACAGCCTCAAACTATGGCTACACCTTC.

The J gene is TRBJ2-1, the V gene TRBV4-3; 7 bases match TRBD2. Germline V CDR1 and CDR2: LGHNA, YSLEER. Trimming at V came to 0 bases and at J to 8 bases, leaving 4 bases not matched to a gene. This CDR3 is built from 14 residues. In DNA, the CDR3 is TGCGCCAGCAGCCAAGATGGGAGGGGCGATGAGCAGTTCTTC. Its protein product is CASSQDGRGDEQFF.

J is TRBJ1-5 and V is TRBV7-2; 9 bases line up with TRBD1. The junction had 9 bases not matched to a gene; V was cut back by 5 bases and J by 10 bases. This CDR3 is 14 amino acids long. The germline gives CDR1 SGHTA, CDR2 FQGNSA. The CDR3 reads CASSPGDRARPQHF. The CDR3 region has the DNA TGTGCCAGCAGCCCCGGGGACAGGGCAAGACCCCAGCATTTT. Variable domain in full (rest from reference TRBV7-2 and TRBJ1-5): GAGVSQSPSNKVTEKGKDVELRCDPISGHTALYWYRQSLGQGLEFLIYFQGNSAPDKSGLPSDRFSAERTGGSVSTLTIQRTQQEDSAVYLCASSPGDRARPQHFGDGTRLSIL.

The chain employs TRBV5-1 and TRBJ1-2; D gene uncertain. Germline CDR1 reads SGHRS; CDR2 reads YFSETQ. Trimming removed 0 bases from V and 4 bases from J, with 10 bases in between. CDR3 length: 14 residues. The CDR3 reads CASSLERGLYGYTF. The CDR3 coding sequence is TGCGCCAGCAGCTTGGAACGGGGTCTCTATGGCTACACCTTC.

The rearrangement uses TRBV19 and TRBJ2-5; the D is unclear. The CDR3 covers 13 residues. Trimming took off 5 bases at V and 1 base at J, with 8 bases between the two ends. CDR1 and CDR2 (germline): LNHDA, SQIVND (reference sequence). CDR3 region: CASSLVSQETQYF. CDR3 DNA: TGTGCCAGTAGTCTTGTCAGCCAAGAGACCCAGTACTTC.